This entry lists 25 T cell receptor beta chains sequenced from one sample in a study of blood T cell repertoires in COVID-19. Assay used: immunoSEQ multiplex PCR; TCRdb lists only in-frame clones, some missing. In the table there are roughly 260,000 clones, less than 85% of which are singletons. The specimen sequenced was peripheral blood. The receptors derive from an elderly woman with active or convalescent COVID-19.

The chain links TRBV29-1 to TRBJ1-2; D gene ambiguous. V was pared by 8 bases and J by 8 bases, with 18 bases between. This CDR3 has 12 residues. Germline values: CDR1 SQVTM, CDR2 ANQGSEA. CDR3 amino acids: CSLVESGYGYTF. In DNA form, the CDR3 reads TGCAGCCTGGTAGAATCGGGTTACGGCTACACCTTC.

CDR3 sequence: CASSLIGHGTSDGYTF. The CDR3 region has the DNA TGTGCCAGCAGCTTAATCGGACACGGAACCTCGGATGGCTACACCTTC. The rearrangement joins TRBV5-6 to TRBJ1-2; a possible D gene is TRBD1 (5 bases). The germline V gene has CDR1 SGHDT and CDR2 YYEEEE. The CDR3 contains 16 residues. V was pared by 2 bases and J by 6 bases, with 20 bases between. Looking up the rest from reference TRBV5-6 and TRBJ1-2 gives the full variable domain: DAGVTQSPTHLIKTRGQQVTLRCSPKSGHDTVSWYQQALGQGPQFIFQYYEEEERQRGNFPDRFSGHQFPNYSSELNVNALLLGDSALYLCASSLIGHGTSDGYTFGSGTRLTVV.

The rearrangement joins TRBV5-4 to TRBJ1-6, with 8 nucleotides matching TRBD1. This CDR3 spans 15 amino acids. The V segment lost 1 base and the J segment 7 bases; nucleotides outside the gene matches: 4. In germline, CDR1 is SGHNT, CDR2 YYREEE (reference sequence). DNA of the CDR3: TGTGCCAGCAGCTTGCCAGGGGGCCAAAATTCACCCCTCCACTTT. Translation gives CASSLPGGQNSPLHF.

This clone has a single count. This chain joins TRBV10-1 and TRBJ2-3, with 13 nucleotides matching TRBD2. V gave up 3 bases and J gave up 2 bases; unmatched junction bases: 8. CDR1 is WNHNN, CDR2 SYGVQD, per germline (reference sequence). The CDR3 spans 18 residues. In DNA, the CDR3 is TGCGCCAGCAGTGAACTAGCGGGGGGGCCAGGGGTCACAGATACGCAGTATTTT. This translates into CASSELAGGPGVTDTQYF.

The chain's CDR3 is CASSEGRRSSGNTIYF. Written as DNA, the CDR3 is TGTGCCAGCAGTGAAGGACGCCGGAGCTCTGGAAACACCATATATTTT. The V and J genes are TRBV2 and TRBJ1-3; D gene unclear. CDR3 length: 16 amino acids. CDR1 is SNHLY and CDR2 is FYNNEI in the germline V gene. V was shortened by 1 base and J by 0 bases, with 10 bases between the two germline ends.

The chain uses TRBV5-6 and TRBJ1-2; D is possibly TRBD1 (6 bases). Germline V gene lookup returns CDR1 SGHDT and CDR2 YYEEEE. The V end was cut by 0 bases, the J end by 7 bases, with 10 bases between. This CDR3 has 13 residues. CDR3 in amino acids: CASSLAGASGYTF. The CDR3 nucleotides read TGTGCCAGCAGCTTGGCAGGGGCTTCTGGCTACACCTTC. Full variable domain (rest looked up from reference TRBV5-6 and TRBJ1-2): DAGVTQSPTHLIKTRGQQVTLRCSPKSGHDTVSWYQQALGQGPQFIFQYYEEEERQRGNFPDRFSGHQFPNYSSELNVNALLLGDSALYLCASSLAGASGYTFGSGTRLTVV.

V usage is TRBV10-2 and J usage is TRBJ1-5; D may be TRBD1 (5 bases). CDR3 length: 15 residues. The germline gives CDR1 WSHSY, CDR2 SAAADI. V was shortened by 5 bases and J by 4 bases, with 15 bases between the two germline ends. The CDR3 bases are TGCGCCAGCAGTATGGGACTTCGGGGGAATCAGCCCCAGCATTTT. The encoded protein is CASSMGLRGNQPQHF.

The CDR3 region has the DNA TGTGCCAGCAGTGAAGGCCTGACTAGCGGGAGGGAAGATACGCAGTATTTT. Encoded protein: CASSEGLTSGREDTQYF. The V gene is TRBV2, the J gene TRBJ2-3; 14 positions match TRBD2. Germline CDR1 and CDR2: SNHLY and FYNNEI. V trimming: 1 base; J trimming: 5 bases; junction bases outside the gene matches: 5. The CDR3 consists of 17 residues.

The CDR3 DNA sequence: TGCGCCAGCAGCTTGGAAGGCGGGGGGGCCAGGGATGAGCAGTTCTTC. As protein: CASSLEGGGARDEQFF. The chain is built from TRBV5-1 and TRBJ2-1; 9 bases are shared with TRBD2. The CDR3 is made up of 16 amino acids. Germline CDR1 is SGHRS and CDR2 is YFSETQ. After removal of 0 bases from V and 8 bases from J, the junction contained 9 bases not matched to a gene.

The chain uses TRBV6-6 and TRBJ1-2; the match to TRBD1 covers 9 bases. The CDR3 has 15 residues. Germline V CDR1 and CDR2: MNHNY, SVGAGI (reference sequence). V shed 5 bases and J 4 bases; nucleotides not matched to a gene: 8. The CDR3 sequence: CASSNEGQGVYGYTF. CDR3 DNA: TGTGCCAGCAGTAACGAGGGACAGGGTGTCTATGGCTACACCTTC.

The rearrangement uses TRBV5-1 and TRBJ2-4; perhaps TRBD2 as D (5 bases). Germline assignment: CDR1 SGHRS and CDR2 YFSETQ. The CDR3 loop spans 15 amino acids. The V and J ends lost 1 base and 0 bases respectively, with 8 bases between them. The CDR3 sequence: CASSLPEGAKNIQYF. The CDR3 bases are TGCGCCAGCAGCTTGCCCGAGGGAGCCAAAAACATTCAGTACTTC.

The V gene is TRBV19, the J gene TRBJ2-1, with D perhaps matching TRBD1 (6 bases). Trimming left V 5 bases short and J 0 bases short, with 14 bases between. The CDR3 length is 16 residues. CDR1 and CDR2 (germline): LNHDA, SQIVND (reference sequence). As DNA, the CDR3 is TGTGCCAGTAGTTCCCCCCGAGGGGGCTCCTACAATGAGCAGTTCTTC. This codes for CASSSPRGGSYNEQFF.

V and J are TRBV7-9 and TRBJ1-4; D call uncertain. Per the germline V gene, CDR1 is SEHNR and CDR2 is FQNEAQ (reference sequence). Trimming took off 1 base at V and 7 bases at J, with 10 bases between the two ends. This CDR3 has 14 residues. CDR3 coding DNA: TGTGCCAGCAGCTTAGGTACGGCAGGTGAAAAACTGTTTTTT. Translating gives CASSLGTAGEKLFF.

The gene calls are TRBV10-3 and TRBJ2-7; 10 nucleotides line up with TRBD2. The CDR3 loop spans 16 amino acids. CDR1 is ENHRY, CDR2 SYGVKD, per germline. J was trimmed by 4 bases and V by 5 bases; bases with no gene match: 11. The CDR3 DNA sequence: TGTGCCATCAGTTCGTCCAGCGGGAGGGCCGAATACGAGCAGTACTTC. Its translation: CAISSSSGRAEYEQYF.

A single count supports this clone. The V and J genes are TRBV9 and TRBJ2-2, with TRBD2 matching 9 bases. Trimming took 2 bases from V and 5 from J; bases not matched to a gene: 7. Germline V lookup: CDR1 SGDLS, CDR2 YYNGEE. The CDR3 covers 16 residues. CDR3 region: CASSVDLAGPTGELFF. CDR3 nucleotide sequence: TGTGCCAGCAGCGTCGACCTAGCGGGGCCAACCGGGGAGCTGTTTTTT.

The J gene is TRBJ2-7, the V gene TRBV27; 11 bases line up with TRBD2. The J segment lost 3 bases and the V segment lost 5 bases, leaving 3 bases of the junction unmatched. There are 14 residues in the CDR3. Germline V gene sequence: CDR1 MNHEY, CDR2 SMNVEV (reference sequence). This CDR3 reads CASSTTSGGYEQYF. CDR3 DNA: TGTGCCAGCAGTACTACTAGCGGGGGCTACGAGCAGTACTTC.

This rearrangement joins TRBV28 to TRBJ1-5, with TRBD1 matching 7 bases. The CDR3 runs to 15 residues. Germline trimming cut 6 bases from V and 2 bases from J; bases unmatched to any gene: 7. The V gene's germline CDR1 is MDHEN and CDR2 SYDVKM. The CDR3 DNA reads as TGTGCCAGCAGGACTACCGGACAGGGCAATCAGCCCCAGCATTTT. Amino acid sequence: CASRTTGQGNQPQHF.

This rearrangement joins TRBV6-6 to TRBJ1-1; D ambiguous. The CDR3 runs to 14 residues. V was trimmed by 5 bases and J by 3 bases, leaving 13 bases between them. Germline V gives CDR1 MNHNY, CDR2 SVGAGI (reference sequence). CDR3 coding DNA: TGTGCCAGCAGTAAACTTAGTGGAGACACTGAAGCTTTCTTT. This translates into CASSKLSGDTEAFF.

V gene TRBV20-1 combines with J gene TRBJ2-7; tentative D call: TRBD2 (5 bases). Germline assignment: CDR1 DFQATT and CDR2 SNEGSKA (reference sequence). V dropped 8 bases and J dropped 5 bases, with 13 bases sitting between them. This CDR3 is 11 amino acids long. The CDR3 loop is CSPYSGNEQYF. The DNA for the CDR3 is TGCAGTCCCTACTCGGGGAACGAGCAGTACTTC.

The chain recombines TRBV2 with TRBJ2-7; D is undetermined. V gave up 4 bases and J gave up 4 bases, with 11 bases separating them. Germline loops: CDR1 SNHLY, CDR2 FYNNEI. The CDR3 covers 13 residues. The CDR3 DNA reads as TGTGCCAGCAGTGTCGGCCCCGGGTACGAGCAGTACTTC. Amino acid sequence: CASSVGPGYEQYF.

The chain links TRBV10-2 to TRBJ2-1, with D unresolved. V lost 4 bases and J 4 bases, leaving 14 bases between the germline ends. Germline V gives CDR1 WSHSY, CDR2 SAAADI. CDR3 length: 15 amino acids. CDR3 sequence: CASSGSAAPYNEQFF. CDR3 DNA: TGCGCCAGCAGTGGAAGCGCTGCCCCATACAATGAGCAGTTCTTC.

The chain combines TRBV30 with TRBJ1-3; possible D gene TRBD1, 5 bases. Germline V lookup: CDR1 GTSNPN, CDR2 SVGIG (reference sequence). V lost 0 bases and J 6 bases, leaving 6 bases between the germline ends. The CDR3 spans 12 residues. The CDR3 sequence: CAWSVDKNTIYF. In nucleotides, the CDR3 is TGTGCCTGGAGTGTGGACAAAAACACCATATATTTT.

The J gene is TRBJ2-5, the V gene TRBV5-5, with D perhaps TRBD2 (6 bases). Looked up from germline, CDR1 is SGHKS and CDR2 is YYEKEE (reference sequence). The CDR3 spans 14 residues. V lost 6 bases and J lost 4, with 16 bases in between. The CDR3 nucleotides read TGTGCCAGCATCTCACATCCCGGGGGAGAGACCCAGTACTTC. This codes for CASISHPGGETQYF.

V usage is TRBV19 and J usage is TRBJ1-5; D gene uncertain. Looked up from germline, CDR1 is LNHDA and CDR2 is SQIVND (reference sequence). There are 18 residues in the CDR3. Deletions cut 5 bases from V and 0 bases from J, with 20 bases between. The CDR3 protein is CASSAHSSGRSSNQPQHF. Written as DNA, the CDR3 is TGTGCCAGTAGTGCACACTCGTCCGGGAGAAGTAGCAATCAGCCCCAGCATTTT. Together with reference TRBV19 and TRBJ1-5, the CDR3 gives the full variable domain: DGGITQSPKYLFRKEGQNVTLSCEQNLNHDAMYWYRQDPGQGLRLIYYSQIVNDFQKGDIAEGYSVSREKKESFPLTVTSAQKNPTAFYLCASSAHSSGRSSNQPQHFGDGTRLSIL.

CDR3 coding DNA: TGTGCCAGCAGTTTCGGGGGGCCCCAGCATTTT. Translating it yields CASSFGGPQHF. The chain carries TRBV12-3 or TRBV12-4 and TRBJ1-5; weak D call: TRBD1 (5 bases). V lost 3 bases, J lost 9 bases, and 6 bases lay in between. This CDR3 region has 11 residues.